Below, 32 T cell receptor beta chains from the same sample are listed, as sequenced in a study of chemoradiotherapy in HPV16-positive cancers. Sequencing used immunoSEQ multiplex PCR; TCRdb keeps in-frame clones, though not all of them. Here the sample spans over 30,000 clones, more than 85% being singletons. Sequencing used blood, obtained from a patient who underwent chemoradiotherapy. The receptors were gathered from a human donor with HPV-associated anogenital cancer.

Here the CDR3 DNA reads TGTGCCAGCAGCACATTTCTAGCGGAGAGTGCAGATACGCAGTATTTT. Protein sequence: CASSTFLAESADTQYF. This sequence joins TRBV11-2 and TRBJ2-3; 7 bases are a match to TRBD2. This CDR3 comprises 16 residues. Per germline, CDR1 SGHAT and CDR2 FQNNGV. Trimming at V came to 5 bases and at J to 4 bases, leaving 12 bases not matched to a gene.

This rearrangement joins TRBV4-1 to TRBJ1-1; D is unclear. The V end lost 7 bases, the J end lost 3 bases, and 15 bases lay between the germline ends. The CDR3 runs 14 residues. Germline CDR1 and CDR2: MGHRA and YSYEKL. The CDR3 coding sequence is TGCGCCAGCAAAGGTTTTGAGAGAGACACTGAAGCTTTCTTT. As protein: CASKGFERDTEAFF.

V and J are TRBV11-2 and TRBJ2-7, with 8 bases aligning to TRBD1. CDR3 size: 14 residues. Losses at the gene ends were 5 bases for V and 1 base for J; bases not matched to a gene: 4. Germline V CDR1 and CDR2: SGHAT, FQNNGV. The CDR3 coding sequence is TGTGCCAGCAGCCTCGGGACAGGATCCTACGAGCAGTACTTC. Amino acid sequence: CASSLGTGSYEQYF.

This clone was seen just once. This CDR3 is CASSPVADGEKLFF. The CDR3 DNA is TGTGCCAGCTCACCGGTAGCGGACGGGGAAAAACTGTTTTTT. This chain uses TRBV18 with TRBJ1-4; D gene ambiguous. Trimming pared 3 bases from V and 8 bases from J, leaving 13 bases between. In germline, CDR1 is KGHSH, CDR2 LQKENI. This CDR3 has 14 amino acids.

The chain couples TRBV6-1 to TRBJ2-7; 7 bases are a match to TRBD1. The CDR3 totals 17 residues. J lost 2 bases, V lost 0 bases, and 10 bases had no gene match. Germline CDR1 and CDR2: MNHNS and SASEGT. The CDR3 spells CASSEAWTGYFPYEQYF. CDR3 DNA: TGTGCCAGCAGTGAAGCGTGGACAGGATACTTCCCCTACGAGCAGTACTTC.

This rearrangement joins TRBV6-6 to TRBJ2-1; D gene unclear. Germline CDR1 and CDR2: MNHNY and SVGAGI (reference sequence). This CDR3 region has 13 residues. V was pared by 9 bases and J by 10 bases, with 19 bases between. This CDR3 is CASLPDPAREQFF. CDR3 coding DNA: TGTGCCAGTCTACCGGACCCTGCCAGAGAGCAGTTCTTC.

The rearrangement links TRBV25-1 to TRBJ1-4, with D unresolved. Looked up from germline, CDR1 is MGHDK and CDR2 is SYGVNS. The CDR3 consists of 15 residues. Trimming removed 3 bases at V and 6 bases at J, with 14 bases between. The chain's CDR3 is CASSDRAGYHEKLFF. For the CDR3, the DNA is TGTGCCAGCAGTGACCGAGCAGGCTACCATGAAAAACTGTTTTTT. The whole variable domain, filled in from reference TRBV25-1 and TRBJ1-4, reads EADIYQTPRYLVIGTGKKITLECSQTMGHDKMYWYQQDPGMELHLIHYSYGVNSTEKGDLSSESTVSRIRTEHFPLTLESARPSHTSQYLCASSDRAGYHEKLFFGSGTQLSVL.

The chain couples TRBV7-2 to TRBJ2-3, with a tentative D call TRBD2 (5 bases). The CDR3 sequence is 14 residues long. V lost 2 bases to trimming and J lost 4 bases, with 10 bases between them. Germline CDR1 and CDR2: SGHTA and FQGNSA. The CDR3 sequence: CASSLFRGSDTQYF. The CDR3 coding sequence is TGTGCCAGCAGCTTATTCCGGGGTTCAGATACGCAGTATTTT.

The rearrangement joins TRBV5-5 to TRBJ1-4; D perhaps matches TRBD1 (6 bases). The germline V and J ends were trimmed by 0 bases and 7 bases, with 10 bases remaining between them. Germline V CDR1 and CDR2: SGHKS, YYEKEE (reference sequence). The CDR3 has 14 residues. The CDR3 nucleotides read TGTGCCAGCAGCTTGGAGGGGGAAAGTGAAAAACTGTTTTTT. As protein: CASSLEGESEKLFF.

V usage is TRBV11-2 and J usage is TRBJ1-2, with D possibly matching TRBD1 (6 bases). The germline V gene encodes CDR1 SGHAT and CDR2 FQNNGV. The CDR3 loop spans 11 amino acids. Trimming shortened V by 7 bases and J by 4 bases, and 7 bases separated the two germline ends. CDR3 coding DNA: TGTGCCAGCACGACAGGCTATGGCTACACCTTC. Amino acid sequence: CASTTGYGYTF.

The rearrangement uses TRBV10-3 and TRBJ1-3, with no clear D. This CDR3 has 13 residues. Germline V gene lookup returns CDR1 ENHRY and CDR2 SYGVKD. V was cut by 2 bases and J by 4 bases, with 6 bases left in between. The CDR3 DNA follows: TGTGCCATCAGTGAGCCTTGGGGAAACACCATATATTTT. Its protein is CAISEPWGNTIYF.

The V and J genes are TRBV19 and TRBJ2-1; 7 nucleotides match TRBD1. This CDR3 has 14 amino acids. Trimming cost V 7 bases and J 8 bases; bases outside gene matches: 11. Germline lookup yields CDR1 LNHDA and CDR2 SQIVND (reference sequence). The CDR3 loop is CASKLRGRFDEQFF. In DNA form, the CDR3 reads TGTGCCAGTAAGTTGAGGGGGCGTTTCGATGAGCAGTTCTTC.

V is TRBV28 and J is TRBJ1-1; a weak D match, TRBD1 (6 bases). V was shortened by 10 bases and J by 8 bases, with 20 bases between the two germline ends. This CDR3 region has 13 residues. Germline values: CDR1 MDHEN, CDR2 SYDVKM. The CDR3 region is CATQGGQPEEAFF. The CDR3 region has the DNA TGTGCCACACAGGGCGGACAGCCCGAAGAAGCTTTCTTT. Full variable domain (missing parts from reference TRBV28 and TRBJ1-1): DVKVTQSSRYLVKRTGEKVFLECVQDMDHENMFWYRQDPGLGLRLIYFSYDVKMKEKGDIPEGYSVSREKKERFSLILESASTNQTSMYLCATQGGQPEEAFFGQGTRLTVV.

The chain carries TRBV7-2 and TRBJ1-2; possible D gene TRBD1, 6 bases. CDR1 is SGHTA, CDR2 FQGNSA, per germline. The CDR3 covers 15 residues. V dropped 0 bases and J dropped 2 bases, with 10 bases sitting between them. The CDR3, as DNA: TGTGCCAGCAGCTTAGCCCCAGGACAGAACTATGGCTACACCTTC. This translates into CASSLAPGQNYGYTF.

The chain employs TRBV19 and TRBJ2-2; D is possibly TRBD2 (5 bases). CDR1 and CDR2 (germline): LNHDA, SQIVND (reference sequence). Trimming left V 0 bases short and J 6 bases short, with 5 bases between. CDR3 length: 13 residues. CDR3 amino acids: CASSIDGAGELFF. In nucleotides, the CDR3 is TGTGCCAGTAGTATAGACGGGGCCGGGGAGCTGTTTTTT.

This chain uses TRBV7-9 with TRBJ1-2; D uncertain. The V end lost 6 bases, the J end lost 1 base, and 9 bases lay between the germline ends. The germline CDR1 and CDR2 sequences are SEHNR and FQNEAQ (reference sequence). This CDR3 contains 13 residues. The CDR3 sequence is CASSSALNYGYTF. As DNA, the CDR3 is TGTGCCAGCAGTTCCGCCCTTAACTATGGCTACACCTTC. Full variable domain (missing parts from reference TRBV7-9 and TRBJ1-2): DTGVSQNPRHKITKRGQNVTFRCDPISEHNRLYWYRQTLGQGPEFLTYFQNEAQLEKSRLLSDRFSAERPKGSFSTLEIQRTEQGDSAMYLCASSSALNYGYTFGSGTRLTVV.

In this sample, this clone turned up once. The chain is built from TRBV25-1 and TRBJ2-7, with D possibly matching TRBD1 (5 bases). The CDR3 has 13 residues. Germline V lookup: CDR1 MGHDK, CDR2 SYGVNS. V shed 3 bases and J shed 3 bases, with 9 bases lying between them. This CDR3 reads CASSDDRYYEQYF. CDR3 bases: TGTGCCAGCAGTGATGACAGATACTACGAGCAGTACTTC.

In this sample, this clone turned up a few times. The rearrangement joins TRBV11-2 to TRBJ2-1; D uncertain. Germline V CDR1 and CDR2: SGHAT, FQNNGV. There are 15 residues in the CDR3. V was cut by 2 bases and J by 0 bases, with 8 bases left in between. The CDR3 reads CASSLSTSSYNEQFF. For the CDR3, the DNA is TGTGCCAGCAGCTTATCTACGAGCTCCTACAATGAGCAGTTCTTC.

The CDR3 bases are TGTGCCAGTACCCAGGGTTCTAGCACAGATACGCAGTATTTT. Residues: CASTQGSSTDTQYF. This chain joins TRBV19 and TRBJ2-3; D possibly corresponds to TRBD1 (5 bases). The CDR3 has 14 amino acids. V lost 7 bases and J 0 bases, leaving 11 bases between the germline ends. Germline loops: CDR1 LNHDA, CDR2 SQIVND (reference sequence).

V and J are TRBV5-1 and TRBJ1-1, with D maybe TRBD1 (5 bases). Germline values: CDR1 SGHRS, CDR2 YFSETQ. The V and J ends lost 2 bases and 4 bases respectively, with 12 bases between them. The CDR3 covers 14 residues. The CDR3 sequence is CASSFGTPGTEAFF. Here the CDR3 DNA reads TGCGCCAGCAGCTTTGGGACCCCGGGCACTGAAGCTTTCTTT.

The chain uses TRBV7-8 and TRBJ2-2, with 8 nucleotides matching TRBD1. The junction had 1 base not matched to a gene; V was cut back by 1 base and J by 0 bases. Germline values: CDR1 SGHVS, CDR2 FQNEAQ. The CDR3 consists of 16 residues. The CDR3 DNA follows: TGTGCCAGCAGCTTAGTGACAGGGGCGAACACCGGGGAGCTGTTTTTT. It yields the protein CASSLVTGANTGELFF.

This chain joins TRBV5-1 and TRBJ2-6; possible D gene TRBD1, 6 bases. Trimming took off 4 bases at V and 0 bases at J, with 17 bases between the two ends. Germline assignment: CDR1 SGHRS and CDR2 YFSETQ. The CDR3 loop spans 18 amino acids. DNA for the CDR3: TGCGCCAGCAGCACCAAGACAGGTAGAGTCTCTGGGGCCAACGTCCTGACTTTC. Encoded protein: CASSTKTGRVSGANVLTF.

This sequence joins TRBV7-8 and TRBJ1-1, with TRBD1 as a possible D gene (5 bases). The ends were cut back, 4 bases at V and 2 bases at J, with 11 bases in the middle. Germline V gene lookup returns CDR1 SGHVS and CDR2 FQNEAQ. The CDR3 has 14 residues. This CDR3 reads CASSWDRSNTEAFF. CDR3 DNA sequence: TGTGCCAGCAGCTGGGACCGCTCTAACACTGAAGCTTTCTTT.

This sequence joins TRBV19 and TRBJ2-1; D unresolved. The CDR3 consists of 15 residues. The V gene's germline CDR1 is LNHDA and CDR2 SQIVND (reference sequence). V lost 4 bases to trimming and J lost 5 bases, with 15 bases between them. The CDR3 bases are TGTGCCAGTAGTAGTTCGGCCAAGGAAAACAATGAGCAGTTCTTC. This translates into CASSSSAKENNEQFF.

V and J are TRBV19 and TRBJ1-1, with 7 nucleotides matching TRBD1. The CDR3 covers 13 residues. V shed 6 bases and J 8 bases; nucleotides not matched to a gene: 9. Germline CDR1 and CDR2: LNHDA and SQIVND (reference sequence). The CDR3 sequence is CASSRQGPPEAFF. In DNA, the CDR3 is TGTGCCAGTAGCAGACAGGGACCCCCAGAAGCTTTCTTT. Looking up the rest from reference TRBV19 and TRBJ1-1 gives the full variable domain: DGGITQSPKYLFRKEGQNVTLSCEQNLNHDAMYWYRQDPGQGLRLIYYSQIVNDFQKGDIAEGYSVSREKKESFPLTVTSAQKNPTAFYLCASSRQGPPEAFFGQGTRLTVV.

The chain uses TRBV28 and TRBJ1-3, with D possibly TRBD1 on 5 matching bases. Trimming left V 6 bases short and J 4 bases short, with 13 bases between. The CDR3 consists of 14 residues. Germline lookup yields CDR1 MDHEN and CDR2 SYDVKM. For the CDR3, the DNA is TGTGCCAGCAGCCCCTCAGGGTCCGGAAACACCATATATTTT. It translates to CASSPSGSGNTIYF.

The chain joins TRBV7-2 to TRBJ2-5; D remains unclear. The CDR3 is 13 residues long. The germline V and J ends were trimmed by 2 bases and 2 bases, with 6 bases remaining between them. Germline CDR1 reads SGHTA; CDR2 reads FQGNSA. The DNA of the CDR3 is TGTGCCAGCAGCTTAAAGAGTCAAGAGACCCAGTACTTC. Protein product: CASSLKSQETQYF. The entire variable domain, with the rest obtained from reference TRBV7-2 and TRBJ2-5, is as follows: GAGVSQSPSNKVTEKGKDVELRCDPISGHTALYWYRQSLGQGLEFLIYFQGNSAPDKSGLPSDRFSAERTGGSVSTLTIQRTQQEDSAVYLCASSLKSQETQYFGPGTRLLVL.

The chain joins TRBV18 to TRBJ2-2; no firm D call. The CDR3 consists of 11 residues. The V and J ends lost 9 bases and 6 bases respectively, with 8 bases between them. Looked up from germline, CDR1 is KGHSH and CDR2 is LQKENI. Here the CDR3 DNA reads TGTGCCAGTCAGCTCGCCGGGGAGCTGTTTTTT. This translates into CASQLAGELFF.

The chain links TRBV6-6 to TRBJ1-6; weak D call: TRBD1 (5 bases). In germline, CDR1 is MNHNY, CDR2 SVGAGI (reference sequence). There are 15 residues in the CDR3. V lost 1 base and J 10 bases, leaving 14 bases between the germline ends. CDR3 region: CASSYLSGVESPLHF. CDR3 sequence (DNA): TGTGCCAGCAGTTACTTGTCGGGGGTAGAGTCACCCCTCCACTTT.

The rearrangement links TRBV10-1 to TRBJ1-1; 7 nucleotides match TRBD1. Germline V gene data show CDR1 as WNHNN and CDR2 as SYGVQD (reference sequence). V was pared by 6 bases and J by 3 bases, with 7 bases of the junction left unmatched. The CDR3 is 14 amino acids. CDR3 residues: CASRRTGRDTEAFF. The CDR3, as DNA: TGCGCCAGCAGGAGGACAGGAAGAGACACTGAAGCTTTCTTT.

The J gene is TRBJ1-4, the V gene TRBV19, with D unresolved. V lost 6 bases and J 8 bases, leaving 10 bases between the germline ends. The CDR3 totals 12 residues. Germline lookup yields CDR1 LNHDA and CDR2 SQIVND (reference sequence). The CDR3 here is CASRDIGEKLFF. The CDR3 DNA sequence: TGTGCCAGTAGAGACATAGGGGAAAAACTGTTTTTT. The full variable domain, completed using reference TRBV19 and TRBJ1-4, is DGGITQSPKYLFRKEGQNVTLSCEQNLNHDAMYWYRQDPGQGLRLIYYSQIVNDFQKGDIAEGYSVSREKKESFPLTVTSAQKNPTAFYLCASRDIGEKLFFGSGTQLSVL.

The chain couples TRBV12-5 to TRBJ2-2; D call uncertain. Looked up from germline, CDR1 is LGHNT and CDR2 is FRNRAP. Trimming stripped 0 bases from V and 3 bases from J, with 8 bases between. The CDR3 has 15 amino acids. CDR3 sequence reads: CASGLVRTDTGELFF. The CDR3 nucleotides read TGTGCTAGTGGTTTGGTAAGAACAGACACCGGGGAGCTGTTTTTT. Based on the CDR3 plus reference TRBV12-5 and TRBJ2-2, the full variable domain is DARVTQTPRHKVTEMGQEVTMRCQPILGHNTVFWYRQTMMQGLELLAYFRNRAPLDDSGMPKDRFSAEMPDATLATLKIQPSEPRDSAVYFCASGLVRTDTGELFFGEGSRLTVL.